Listed below are T cell receptor beta chains from one sample, sequenced in a study of blood T cell repertoires in COVID-19. Only in-frame clones appear in the TCRdb table, and some are missing; sequencing was by immunoSEQ multiplex PCR. Among 65,000 to 90,000 clones listed, approximately 89% were seen once. Sequenced sample: peripheral blood. The source of these receptors is a human donor in a cohort sampled during active COVID-19. The CDR3 runs from the conserved cysteine through the conserved F or W. The order of the fields is clone size, D gene, J gene, V gene, CDR3 DNA, CDR3 protein. A D gene is named only where the DNA matches it firmly. Clone sizes are given selectively: once, few, many, or a class where the clone is expanded.

size: .; D: .; J: TRBJ1-2; V: TRBV7-2; DNA: TGTGCCAGCAGCCCCGGGCCCAGGGCCCAAAGTAGCTATGGCTACACCTTC; CDR3: CASSPGPRAQSSYGYTF
size: .; D: TRBD1; J: TRBJ1-1; V: TRBV10-3; DNA: TGTGCCATCAGCGGACTGACAGGGGTGAAAACTGAAGCTTTCTTT; CDR3: CAISGLTGVKTEAFF
size: .; D: .; J: TRBJ2-7; V: TRBV3-1/TRBV3-2; DNA: TGTGCCAGCAGCCCGCGGACTGTCTACGAGCAGTACTTC; CDR3: CASSPRTVYEQYF
size: .; D: TRBD1; J: TRBJ2-5; V: TRBV6-6; DNA: TGTGCCAGCAGGTTGACAGGGGCCAACCAAGAGACCCAGTACTTC; CDR3: CASRLTGANQETQYF
size: .; D: TRBD1; J: TRBJ1-2; V: TRBV15; DNA: TGTGCCACCCGTGCAGGGGGCTATGGCTACACCTTC; CDR3: CATRAGGYGYTF
size: .; D: .; J: TRBJ2-3; V: TRBV11-2; DNA: TGTGCCAGCAGCTTGGGTGGGGGGGCCGTTTTAACAGATACGCAGTATTTT; CDR3: CASSLGGGAVLTDTQYF
size: .; D: .; J: TRBJ2-5; V: TRBV6-2/TRBV6-3; DNA: TGTGCCAGCAGTTACTCGGGGGGGGCACGGGAGACCCAGTACTTC; CDR3: CASSYSGGARETQYF
size: .; D: .; J: TRBJ2-3; V: TRBV10-2; DNA: TGCGCCAGCAGTGACAGGGTTGTGACAGATACGCAGTATTTT; CDR3: CASSDRVVTDTQYF
size: .; D: TRBD1; J: TRBJ1-1; V: TRBV5-1; DNA: TGCGCCAGCAGTACAGGGGAGGCCTCCGGCACTGAAGCTTTCTTT; CDR3: CASSTGEASGTEAFF
size: .; D: TRBD2; J: TRBJ2-7; V: TRBV7-6; DNA: TGTGCCAGCAGTCAAACTAGCGGGGTCTACTACGAGCAGTACTTC; CDR3: CASSQTSGVYYEQYF
size: .; D: TRBD2; J: TRBJ2-3; V: TRBV19; DNA: TGTGCCAGTAGTATAGGGTCCGGAGCGGGGGGGCTTGATACGCAGTATTTT; CDR3: CASSIGSGAGGLDTQYF
size: .; D: TRBD1; J: TRBJ2-3; V: TRBV7-3; DNA: TGTGCCAGCAGCCGGACAGGGGCTAGCACAGATACGCAGTATTTT; CDR3: CASSRTGASTDTQYF
size: .; D: .; J: TRBJ1-2; V: TRBV7-9; DNA: TGTGCCAGCAGTCTTAGTATCCCGAGGGGCTACACCTTC; CDR3: CASSLSIPRGYTF
size: .; D: .; J: TRBJ2-3; V: TRBV5-1; DNA: TGCGCCAGCAGCCCTGACTTCTATACGCAGTATTTT; CDR3: CASSPDFYTQYF
size: .; D: .; J: TRBJ1-1; V: TRBV4-2; DNA: TGTGCCAGCAGCCCGGCGGGGGACACTGAAGCTTTCTTT; CDR3: CASSPAGDTEAFF
size: .; D: .; J: TRBJ1-2; V: TRBV7-2; DNA: TGTGCCAGCAGCTTAGGGGCCCTTGGTGGCTACACCTTC; CDR3: CASSLGALGGYTF
size: .; D: .; J: TRBJ1-5; V: TRBV19; DNA: TGTGCCACCAGCGCTCCCGGGGTCAATCAGCCCCAGCATTTT; CDR3: CATSAPGVNQPQHF
size: .; D: .; J: TRBJ2-2; V: TRBV5-4; DNA: TGTGCCAGCAGCTTGTACGCGGGTGTCGTGGCCGGGGAGCTGTTTTTT; CDR3: CASSLYAGVVAGELFF
size: .; D: TRBD2; J: TRBJ2-7; V: TRBV3-1/TRBV3-2; DNA: TGTGCCAGCAGCCCAGTGCGGGGGGATCCATTACGAGAGCAGTACTTC; CDR3: CASSPVRGDPLREQYF
size: .; D: TRBD2; J: TRBJ2-3; V: TRBV7-9; DNA: TGTGCCAGCAGCTTAAGCGGGGGGGCTACAGATACGCAGTATTTT; CDR3: CASSLSGGATDTQYF
size: .; D: TRBD1; J: TRBJ1-2; V: TRBV5-8; DNA: TGTGCCAGCAGCTCGGGACAGACGACATATGGCTACACCTTC; CDR3: CASSSGQTTYGYTF
size: .; D: TRBD2; J: TRBJ2-5; V: TRBV10-3; DNA: TGTGCCATCAGAGGACTAGCGGAAGAGACCCAGTACTTC; CDR3: CAIRGLAEETQYF
size: .; D: .; J: TRBJ2-1; V: TRBV3-1/TRBV3-2; DNA: TGTGCCAGCAGCCTGTCCGGGGGTAATGAGCAGTTCTTC; CDR3: CASSLSGGNEQFF
size: .; D: TRBD1; J: TRBJ1-1; V: TRBV5-1; DNA: TGCGCCAGCAGCAACGGACAGGGCGCTTGGGCTTTCTTT; CDR3: CASSNGQGAWAFF
size: .; D: TRBD1; J: TRBJ2-1; V: TRBV6-1; DNA: TGTGCCAGCAGTGCCATGACAGGGGTTGACTACGGTGAGCAGTTCTTC; CDR3: CASSAMTGVDYGEQFF
size: few; D: TRBD1; J: TRBJ1-6; V: TRBV9; DNA: TGTGCCAGCAGCGTAGGACAGGGCCGTAATTCACCCCTCCACTTT; CDR3: CASSVGQGRNSPLHF
size: .; D: .; J: TRBJ1-2; V: TRBV7-2; DNA: TGTGCCAGCAGCTTAGTTTTCACAGGGTCATATGGCTACACCTTC; CDR3: CASSLVFTGSYGYTF
size: .; D: .; J: TRBJ2-1; V: TRBV21-1; DNA: TGTGCCAGCAGCGACCTGATGTGGTCTAGCGGGGGGACGGGCGAGCAGTTCTTC; CDR3: CASSDLMWSSGGTGEQFF
size: many; D: .; J: TRBJ1-5; V: TRBV5-4; DNA: TGTGCCAGCAGCGGGCCGGGGGGGACTAGCCCGGATAGCAATCAGCCCCAGCATTTT; CDR3: CASSGPGGTSPDSNQPQHF
size: .; D: .; J: TRBJ2-5; V: TRBV7-9; DNA: TGTGCCAGCAGCTTAGGGAGGGGTGTAAGAGAGACCCAGTACTTC; CDR3: CASSLGRGVRETQYF
size: .; D: TRBD2; J: TRBJ2-2; V: TRBV5-1; DNA: TGCGCCAGCAGCTCCACTAGCGGGGGGTCGAACACCGGGGAGCTGTTTTTT; CDR3: CASSSTSGGSNTGELFF
size: .; D: .; J: TRBJ2-3; V: TRBV5-1; DNA: TGCGCCAGCAGCTTGGACGGCCTGGGATACTCGACAGCAGATACGCAGTATTTT; CDR3: CASSLDGLGYSTADTQYF
size: .; D: .; J: TRBJ1-2; V: TRBV3-1/TRBV3-2; DNA: TGTGCCAGCAGCCACTTACAGGCATCCTACACCTTC; CDR3: CASSHLQASYTF
size: .; D: TRBD1; J: TRBJ1-4; V: TRBV5-5; DNA: TGTGCCAGCAGCTCGACAGGGTGGGAGAATGAAAAACTGTTTTTT; CDR3: CASSSTGWENEKLFF
size: few; D: .; J: TRBJ1-5; V: TRBV10-3; DNA: TGTGCCATCAGTGAGCTAGGGGATTCGGAGCCCCAGCATTTT; CDR3: CAISELGDSEPQHF
size: .; D: TRBD2; J: TRBJ2-5; V: TRBV6-6; DNA: TGTGCCAGCAGTTACTCAGTCACTAGCGGGCAAGAGACCCAGTACTTC; CDR3: CASSYSVTSGQETQYF
size: .; D: TRBD1; J: TRBJ1-2; V: TRBV6-2/TRBV6-3; DNA: TGTGCCAGCAGCCGGGACAGCCCTAACTATGGCTACACCTTC; CDR3: CASSRDSPNYGYTF
size: .; D: .; J: TRBJ2-7; V: TRBV3-1/TRBV3-2; DNA: TGTGCCAGCAGCCAAGCAGGGGTCTACGAGCAGTACTTC; CDR3: CASSQAGVYEQYF
size: .; D: TRBD2; J: TRBJ2-1; V: TRBV5-1; DNA: TGCGCCAGCACTATAGCGGGGGGGAACCACAATGAGCAGTTCTTC; CDR3: CASTIAGGNHNEQFF
size: .; D: TRBD1; J: TRBJ1-2; V: TRBV7-2; DNA: TGTGCCAGCAGCTCGAGACAGGGGGCGATCTATGGCTACACCTTC; CDR3: CASSSRQGAIYGYTF
size: .; D: .; J: TRBJ2-6; V: TRBV4-3; DNA: TGCGCCAGCAGCCGAGAGTGGAGGAGCTCTGGGGCCAACGTCCTGACTTTC; CDR3: CASSREWRSSGANVLTF
size: .; D: TRBD1; J: TRBJ1-1; V: TRBV24-1; DNA: TGTGCCACCAGTGATTGGGACAGCAACACTGAAGCTTTCTTT; CDR3: CATSDWDSNTEAFF
size: .; D: .; J: TRBJ1-1; V: TRBV7-2; DNA: TGTGCCAGCAGCTTATTAGTCGCTGAAGCTTTCTTT; CDR3: CASSLLVAEAFF
size: .; D: TRBD2; J: TRBJ2-1; V: TRBV5-6; DNA: TGTGCCAGCAGCTTAGGGACTAGCGCCGCGTACAATGAGCAGTTCTTC; CDR3: CASSLGTSAAYNEQFF
size: .; D: TRBD1; J: TRBJ2-7; V: TRBV7-2; DNA: TGTGCCAGCGTGCAGGACAGGGCAAACTACGAGCAGTACTTC; CDR3: CASVQDRANYEQYF
size: .; D: TRBD1; J: TRBJ1-2; V: TRBV11-2; DNA: TGTGCCAGCAGCTTAGATCTGGCAGGGGGCGCTGTCTATGGCTACACCTTC; CDR3: CASSLDLAGGAVYGYTF
size: .; D: TRBD2; J: TRBJ2-3; V: TRBV2; DNA: TGTGCCAGCAGTGAAGAGGGGACTAGTTCCCATACGCAGTATTTT; CDR3: CASSEEGTSSHTQYF
size: .; D: .; J: TRBJ1-2; V: TRBV30; DNA: TGTGCCTGGAGTTTGACAGTCTTTGGCTACACCTTC; CDR3: CAWSLTVFGYTF
size: .; D: .; J: TRBJ2-5; V: TRBV5-1; DNA: TGCGCCAGCAGCTTGGGGGGCCCGTACCAAGAGACCCAGTACTTC; CDR3: CASSLGGPYQETQYF
size: .; D: TRBD2; J: TRBJ2-3; V: TRBV6-1; DNA: TGTGCCAGCAGTGAAGTGGAGAGACTAGCGGGGGGGACAGATACGCAGTATTTT; CDR3: CASSEVERLAGGTDTQYF
size: .; D: TRBD1; J: TRBJ1-3; V: TRBV5-6; DNA: TGTGCCAGCAGCTCCCCGCTGGACAGGAGCTCTGGAAACACCATATATTTT; CDR3: CASSSPLDRSSGNTIYF
size: .; D: .; J: TRBJ2-1; V: TRBV3-1/TRBV3-2; DNA: TGTGCCAGCAGCCAAACAAGCGGGTTAAATGAGCAGTTCTTC; CDR3: CASSQTSGLNEQFF
size: .; D: TRBD2; J: TRBJ2-1; V: TRBV11-3; DNA: TGTGCCAGCAGCTTAGTAAGCGGACTAGCGGGGCGAAATGAGCAGTTCTTC; CDR3: CASSLVSGLAGRNEQFF
size: .; D: .; J: TRBJ2-5; V: TRBV18; DNA: TGTGCCAGCTCACCACCAGTACTCGAGACCCAGTACTTC; CDR3: CASSPPVLETQYF
size: .; D: TRBD1; J: TRBJ1-2; V: TRBV5-8; DNA: TGTGCCAGCAGCCTTTTAGGACAGGGCTATGGCTACACCTTC; CDR3: CASSLLGQGYGYTF
size: .; D: .; J: TRBJ2-7; V: TRBV15; DNA: TGTGCCACCAGCAGAGACCAGGGTGGGCTCTACGAGCAGTACTTC; CDR3: CATSRDQGGLYEQYF
size: .; D: TRBD2; J: TRBJ2-7; V: TRBV11-2; DNA: TGTGCCAGCAGCTTAGGGACTAGCGGGGTATACGAGCAGTACTTC; CDR3: CASSLGTSGVYEQYF